The next 13 T cell receptor beta chains were all read from a single sample in a study of blood T cell repertoires in COVID-19. This table comes from immunoSEQ multiplex PCR, and its TCRdb copy is limited to in-frame clones, with some not included. The repertoire includes approximately 110,000 clones, 70% to 75% of them detected once, and about 6.3% sits in the top ten. The sequencing sample was made of peripheral blood. These receptors all stem from a man of 80 years or more with COVID-19, enrolled during active disease.

The chain is built from TRBV5-1 and TRBJ2-7, with 13 bases fitting TRBD2. Germline assignment: CDR1 SGHRS and CDR2 YFSETQ. V gave up 0 bases and J gave up 0 bases; unmatched junction bases: 9. The CDR3 sequence is 19 residues long. The CDR3 DNA reads as TGCGCCAGCAGCTTGGCGGGACAGGGGACTAGCGGGGTCTCCTACGAGCAGTACTTC. Translating it yields CASSLAGQGTSGVSYEQYF.

The genes are TRBV10-3 and TRBJ2-2, with 7 bases aligning to TRBD2. This CDR3 comprises 15 residues. With 7 bases clipped from V and 0 bases from J, the junction kept 5 bases outside the gene matches. CDR1 and CDR2 from the germline V gene are ENHRY and SYGVKD. The chain's CDR3 is CAIKGGLANTGELFF. In nucleotides, the CDR3 is TGTGCCATCAAGGGCGGACTAGCGAACACCGGGGAGCTGTTTTTT.

The chain is built from TRBV4-3 and TRBJ1-3; a possible D gene is TRBD1 (6 bases). The V and J ends lost 0 bases and 4 bases respectively, with 10 bases between them. This CDR3 has 15 amino acids. Per germline, CDR1 LGHNA and CDR2 YSLEER. CDR3 in amino acids: CASSQDRGYGNTIYF. The CDR3 region has the DNA TGCGCCAGCAGCCAAGACAGGGGTTACGGAAACACCATATATTTT.

V is TRBV6-5 and J is TRBJ2-2; D gene ambiguous. Trimming pared 0 bases from V and 3 bases from J, leaving 5 bases between. The CDR3 has 14 amino acids. CDR1 and CDR2 (germline): MNHEY, SVGAGI. CDR3 coding DNA: TGTGCCAGCAGTTACTCGGAGTACACCGGGGAGCTGTTTTTT. Its protein is CASSYSEYTGELFF.

The CDR3 bases are TGTGCCAGTAGTTCCCACCAGACAGCTTTAAGGGCTAATGAAAAACTGTTTTTT. It codes for CASSSHQTALRANEKLFF. The gene calls are TRBV19 and TRBJ1-4, with a possible D match to TRBD1 (5 bases). Trimming shortened V by 5 bases and J by 3 bases, and 22 bases separated the two germline ends. CDR1 is LNHDA, CDR2 SQIVND, per germline (reference sequence). CDR3 length: 18 amino acids.

V is TRBV29-1 and J is TRBJ1-1, with D tentatively TRBD1 (6 bases). The CDR3 is 13 amino acids. Germline loops: CDR1 SQVTM, CDR2 ANQGSEA. DNA of the CDR3: TGCCTGACGACAGGTGGGATGAACACTGAAGCTTTCTTT. Its translation: CLTTGGMNTEAFF.

This rearrangement joins TRBV18 to TRBJ2-7, with D possibly matching TRBD1 (6 bases). Trimming cost V 2 bases and J 5 bases, with 16 bases left between them. Germline V gene data show CDR1 as KGHSH and CDR2 as LQKENI. CDR3 size: 15 residues. CDR3 loop: CASSPYRDTSNEQYF. As DNA, the CDR3 is TGTGCCAGCTCACCATACCGGGACACCTCTAACGAGCAGTACTTC.

The chain links TRBV5-1 to TRBJ2-5, with 12 bases that match TRBD2. This CDR3 comprises 17 residues. Germline V gene sequence: CDR1 SGHRS, CDR2 YFSETQ. V dropped 0 bases and J dropped 0; count of bases not matched to a gene: 3. This CDR3 reads CASSLGLAGVYQETQYF. The CDR3, as DNA: TGCGCCAGCAGCTTGGGACTAGCGGGAGTTTACCAAGAGACCCAGTACTTC.

This clone has a handful of counts. The chain combines TRBV5-5 with TRBJ1-5, with TRBD1 matching 10 bases. The V segment lost 4 bases and the J segment 4 bases; nucleotides outside the gene matches: 5. CDR3 length: 15 residues. Germline CDR1 reads SGHKS; CDR2 reads YYEKEE (reference sequence). The CDR3: CASSDGTGVNQPQHF. CDR3 DNA sequence: TGTGCCAGCAGCGATGGGACAGGGGTAAATCAGCCCCAGCATTTT.

A word on this clone: Distinct nucleotide sequences in the sample also encode this CDR3. The rearrangement links TRBV20-1 to TRBJ2-1, with no clear D. The CDR3 contains 11 residues. V was trimmed by 3 bases and J by 7 bases, leaving 7 bases between them. In germline, CDR1 is DFQATT, CDR2 SNEGSKA (reference sequence). As DNA, the CDR3 is TGCAGTGCTAGGCTCGAGAATGAGCAGTTCTTC. Residues: CSARLENEQFF.

This clone was counted a single time. V usage is TRBV5-1 and J usage is TRBJ2-5; 7 bases fit TRBD1. Looked up from germline, CDR1 is SGHRS and CDR2 is YFSETQ. The CDR3 runs to 15 residues. Losses at the gene ends were 4 bases for V and 2 bases for J; bases not matched to a gene: 8. CDR3 bases: TGCGCCAGCAGCGCCTCAGGGGGAGTTCAAGAGACCCAGTACTTC. It yields the protein CASSASGGVQETQYF.

The chain recombines TRBV4-2 with TRBJ2-7; tentative D call: TRBD2 (6 bases). This CDR3 has 14 amino acids. Looked up from germline, CDR1 is LGHNA and CDR2 is YNFKEQ. With 1 base removed from V and 3 bases from J, the gap between germline ends came to 10 bases. CDR3 loop: CASSQGRGDYEQYF. Here the CDR3 DNA reads TGTGCCAGCAGCCAAGGGAGGGGTGACTACGAGCAGTACTTC.

The V and J genes are TRBV6-2 or TRBV6-3 and TRBJ1-5, with D possibly matching TRBD1 (5 bases). Trimming took 6 bases from V and 1 from J, leaving 16 bases between them. Germline V gene data show CDR1 as MNHEY and CDR2 as SVGEGT. CDR3 size: 16 residues. CDR3: CASSYRRDVSNQPQHF. CDR3 sequence (DNA): TGTGCCAGCAGCTATCGCAGGGATGTCAGCAATCAGCCCCAGCATTTT.